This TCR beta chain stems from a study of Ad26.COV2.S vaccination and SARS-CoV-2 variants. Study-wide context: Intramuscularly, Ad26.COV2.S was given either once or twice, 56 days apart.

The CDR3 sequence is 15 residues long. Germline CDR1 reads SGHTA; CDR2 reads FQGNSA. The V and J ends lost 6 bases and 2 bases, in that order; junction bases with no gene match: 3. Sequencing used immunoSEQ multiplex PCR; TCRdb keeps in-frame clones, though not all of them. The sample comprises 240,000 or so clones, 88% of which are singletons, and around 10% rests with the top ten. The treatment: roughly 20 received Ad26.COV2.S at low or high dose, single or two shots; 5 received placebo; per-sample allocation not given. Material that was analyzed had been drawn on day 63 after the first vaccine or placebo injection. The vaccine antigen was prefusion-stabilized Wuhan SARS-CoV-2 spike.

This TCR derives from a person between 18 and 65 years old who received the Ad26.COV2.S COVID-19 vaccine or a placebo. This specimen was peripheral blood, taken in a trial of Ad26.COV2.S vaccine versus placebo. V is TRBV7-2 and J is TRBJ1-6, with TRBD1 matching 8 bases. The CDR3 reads CASRSRGPYNSPLHF. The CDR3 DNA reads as TGTGCCAGCAGGAGCAGGGGGCCCTATAATTCACCCCTCCACTTT. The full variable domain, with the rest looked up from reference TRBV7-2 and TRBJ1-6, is GAGVSQSPSNKVTEKGKDVELRCDPISGHTALYWYRQSLGQGLEFLIYFQGNSAPDKSGLPSDRFSAERTGGSVSTLTIQRTQQEDSAVYLCASRSRGPYNSPLHFGNGTRLTVT.